The rows below give T cell receptor beta chains drawn from one sample of a study of shared clonotypes between healthy human individuals. Data came from immunoSEQ multiplex PCR; TCRdb stores just in-frame clones and leaves some out. The sample lists millions of clones, about 92% seen once, with more than 0.12% in the top ten. Sequences were obtained from naive CD4+ T cells sorted from blood. These receptors were obtained from a man aged 18 to 30 in good health. Both conserved end residues are part of each CDR3. D genes are given only for firm matches. Only part of the rows carry a size: once, few, many, or a class if the clone is expanded.

v_gene,d_gene,abundance,j_gene,CDR3aa
TRBV10-2,TRBD1,-,TRBJ1-1,CASSELDRGLVTEAFF
TRBV1,-,-,TRBJ2-1,CTSSQDGKPTSAANEQFF
TRBV4-1,-,once,TRBJ1-6,CASSQAPGREYNSPLHF
TRBV6-1,-,-,TRBJ1-1,CASSRGANTEAFF
TRBV19,-,-,TRBJ2-7,CASSILRGQGTYEQYF
TRBV18,TRBD2,-,TRBJ2-1,CASSPRSSGVISNEQFF
TRBV11-2,-,-,TRBJ1-3,CASSTQQGRDTIYF
TRBV7-9,-,-,TRBJ2-1,CASSPGRGRNVSSYNEQFF
TRBV7-9,-,-,TRBJ1-1,CASSPRQDTEAFF
TRBV7-2,-,-,TRBJ1-3,CASSHRLGNTIYF
TRBV6-5,-,once,TRBJ1-3,CASSLPGRNSGNTIYF
TRBV27,-,-,TRBJ1-5,CASSFADSNQPQHF
TRBV7-6,-,-,TRBJ2-3,CASSLGTSTDTQYF
TRBV9,-,once,TRBJ1-6,CASTPGVAPPLHF
TRBV2,-,-,TRBJ2-7,CASSDSRSSYEQYF
TRBV7-2,TRBD2,-,TRBJ2-5,CASSLAHGLAGGPRETQYF
TRBV7-2,-,-,TRBJ2-6,CASSLQPSGANVLTF
TRBV5-6,-,-,TRBJ1-2,CASSEGQPSNYGYTF
TRBV28,-,-,TRBJ1-1,CASRSSDIKTEAFF
TRBV7-2,-,-,TRBJ2-1,CASSLGAAGIGEQFF
TRBV6-1,-,-,TRBJ1-1,CASSEFRGLNTEAFF
TRBV7-9,-,-,TRBJ2-7,CASSLGSEREQYF
TRBV2,-,-,TRBJ1-1,CASSEGGGGYTEAFF
TRBV18,TRBD1,-,TRBJ1-1,CASSPRPGQGDTEAFF
TRBV5-1,-,once,TRBJ2-1,CASSFFGGEGNEQFF
TRBV18,-,-,TRBJ1-1,CASSFRRGTDTEAFF
TRBV12-5,TRBD1,-,TRBJ1-5,CASGLGLEDRGLKAQPQHF
TRBV7-8,-,-,TRBJ1-6,CASSLNQGTYNSPLHF
TRBV5-1,-,once,TRBJ1-4,CASSFTGRYDNEKLFF
TRBV7-9,TRBD1,-,TRBJ1-1,CASSWGQSHINTEAFF
TRBV7-8,TRBD2,once,TRBJ2-3,CASSFSTAGGTDTQYF
TRBV18,-,many,TRBJ1-1,CASSPGMNTEAFF
TRBV5-1,-,-,TRBJ2-2,CASRSGYTGELFF
TRBV27,-,-,TRBJ1-6,CASSFSPNSPLHF
TRBV4-1,-,once,TRBJ2-3,CASSQVGGGRGSTDTQYF
TRBV2,-,-,TRBJ2-7,CASRTIRDSYEQYF
TRBV2,TRBD1,-,TRBJ1-5,CASSGDRELQPQHF
TRBV5-1,TRBD2,-,TRBJ2-1,CASSRIAGSYNEQFF
TRBV6-5,-,-,TRBJ2-4,CASSYAADLAKNIQYF
TRBV11-3,-,-,TRBJ2-1,CASSAQGGEQFF
TRBV9,-,-,TRBJ2-7,CASSPAGTSAYEQYF
TRBV7-9,TRBD1,-,TRBJ2-1,CASSQTGGINEQFF
TRBV7-2,-,-,TRBJ2-2,CASSFPSGGGPGELFF
TRBV5-1,-,-,TRBJ2-1,CASSFGGSSYNEQFF
TRBV7-9,TRBD2,-,TRBJ2-1,CASLTSWAYNEQFF
TRBV2,TRBD2,-,TRBJ2-3,CASSRLAGGPTDTQYF
TRBV7-9,-,-,TRBJ1-5,CASSLARGGSNNQPQHF